Each of the 11 T cell receptor beta chains below was sequenced from the same sample in a study of regulatory T cells in long-lasting Graves disease (dated by TCRdb to the early 2020s). The method was multiplex PCR. The listed sequencing device is Illumina HiSeq 4000. TCR beta libraries were built with iRepertoire HTBI primers and Arm-PCR amplification of CDR3 regions. TCRdb passed the public sequencing reads through fastp at Q25 and MiXCR, retaining productive beta sequences. Rows are combined by CDR3 protein, so each entry shows the most common genes and DNA. Within this sample are over 300,000 distinct CDR3 sequences, with 15% of them counted one time only. The ten largest clones capture 22% of the sample. Reading the label with the study, this specimen's time point is: newly diagnosed GD, antithyroid drugs for less than 3 months. For both TCR sequencing and RNA sequencing, RNA was extracted from PBMCs using TRIzol.

This specimen consisted of peripheral blood mononuclear cells (PBMCs), obtained at new diagnosis, from a patient treated with antithyroid drugs. These receptors originate from a female donor with Graves disease.

This clonotype showed up just once. V and J are TRBV7-3 and TRBJ2-5, with a weak D call TRBD2 (8 bases). Germline assignment: CDR1 SGHTA and CDR2 FQGTGA. The CDR3 contains 13 residues. Trimming shortened V by 4 bases and J by 14 bases, and 20 bases separated the two germline ends. Here the CDR3 reads CASSSGQAGLVYF. In DNA, the CDR3 is TGTGCCAGCAGCTCCGGACAGGCGGGACTAGTATACTTC.

In its sample, this clonotype was seen many times. V and J are TRBV15 and TRBJ1-1; no firm D call. The CDR3 has 15 residues. Trimming stripped 7 bases from V and 1 base from J, with 16 bases between. Germline V gene lookup returns CDR1 LNHNV and CDR2 YYDKDF (reference sequence). CDR3 bases: TGTGCCACCACCGGAGTGGAAGGGAGGAACACTGAAGCTTTCTTT. Protein sequence: CATTGVEGRNTEAFF.

This clonotype was counted at least ten times. The V call is TRBV12-3 or TRBV12-4, the J call TRBJ1-1; no definite D call. The CDR3 sequence is 11 residues long. V gave up 7 bases and J gave up 1 base, with 4 bases separating them. This chain's CDR3 is CASMTNTEAFF. CDR3 DNA sequence: TGTGCCAGCATGACGAACACTGAAGCTTTCTTT.

This clonotype was counted many times. The chain uses TRBV7-3 and TRBJ2-3; D unclear. The germline V gene has CDR1 SGHTA and CDR2 FQGTGA. The CDR3 loop spans 15 amino acids. V gave up 5 bases and J gave up 4 bases, with 16 bases separating them. In DNA, the CDR3 is TGTGCCAGCAGCCCTACGGGCCCTAAGGCAGATACGCAGTATTTT. As protein: CASSPTGPKADTQYF.

This clonotype was detected many times. This chain connects TRBV7-8 to TRBJ1-1; tentative D call: TRBD1 (6 bases). Germline V gives CDR1 SGHVS, CDR2 FQNEAQ. The CDR3 is 14 amino acids. Trimming took 7 bases from V and 4 from J, leaving 16 bases between them. CDR3 protein: CASTPQGFGTEAFF. The CDR3 nucleotides read TGTGCCAGCACCCCACAGGGCTTCGGCACTGAAGCTTTCTTT.

Ten or more counts support this clonotype. The CDR3: CASRGEGVEQYF. The CDR3 DNA sequence: TGTGCCAGCAGGGGGGAGGGCGTTGAGCAGTACTTC. The J gene is TRBJ2-7, the V gene TRBV27; 7 bases are shared with TRBD2. The germline V gene has CDR1 MNHEY and CDR2 SMNVEV (reference sequence). The CDR3 length is 12 residues. The ends lost 6 bases at V and 7 bases at J; junction bases unmatched: 6.

The table lists this clonotype with a few counts. The chain is built from TRBV19 and TRBJ2-7, with 7 nucleotides matching TRBD1. V was clipped by 3 bases and J by 3 bases; unmatched bases: 8. Looked up from germline, CDR1 is LNHDA and CDR2 is SQIVND (reference sequence). The CDR3 has 15 residues. DNA for the CDR3: TGTGCCAGTAGTATTCGGGACAGCGATGTCTACGAGCAGTACTTC. Translated, it gives CASSIRDSDVYEQYF.

In its sample, this clonotype was seen a few times. This chain links TRBV20-1 with TRBJ2-3, with 12 nucleotides matching TRBD2. CDR1 and CDR2 from the germline V gene are DFQATT and SNEGSKA (reference sequence). The CDR3 covers 14 residues. V shed 6 bases, J shed 6 bases, and the junction held 7 bases outside the gene matches. The CDR3 DNA reads as TGCAGTGCCCGGCGACTAGCGGGGGTGGATACGCAGTATTTT. This gives the protein CSARRLAGVDTQYF.

V usage is TRBV28 and J usage is TRBJ2-1; TRBD2 aligns across 8 bases. Germline V gene sequence: CDR1 MDHEN, CDR2 SYDVKM. This CDR3 is built from 20 residues. V lost 5 bases and J lost 5; bases outside the gene matches: 23. The CDR3 region is CASSPFISQFSGRAHNEQFF. The CDR3 nucleotides read TGTGCCAGCAGTCCCTTTATCTCTCAATTCAGCGGGAGAGCCCACAATGAGCAGTTCTTC.

This clonotype was detected many times. The CDR3 sequence is CASTHGGVARNNGYTF. The CDR3, as DNA: TGTGCCAGCACGCATGGGGGAGTGGCCCGAAACAATGGCTACACCTTC. V usage is TRBV5-5 and J usage is TRBJ1-2; tentative D call: TRBD1 (5 bases). Trimming removed 6 bases from V and 6 bases from J, with 24 bases in between. CDR3 size: 16 residues. CDR1 is SGHKS and CDR2 is YYEKEE in the germline V gene (reference sequence).

This clonotype was seen a few times. V gene TRBV7-9 combines with J gene TRBJ1-4, with TRBD1 matching over 8 bases. This CDR3 spans 13 amino acids. The V gene end was trimmed by 8 bases and the J gene end by 4 bases; junction bases not matched to a gene: 3. The germline V gene encodes CDR1 SEHNR and CDR2 FQNEAQ (reference sequence). CDR3 sequence: CASRTGNNEKLFF. The DNA of the CDR3 is TGTGCCAGCCGGACAGGGAATAATGAAAAACTGTTTTTT.